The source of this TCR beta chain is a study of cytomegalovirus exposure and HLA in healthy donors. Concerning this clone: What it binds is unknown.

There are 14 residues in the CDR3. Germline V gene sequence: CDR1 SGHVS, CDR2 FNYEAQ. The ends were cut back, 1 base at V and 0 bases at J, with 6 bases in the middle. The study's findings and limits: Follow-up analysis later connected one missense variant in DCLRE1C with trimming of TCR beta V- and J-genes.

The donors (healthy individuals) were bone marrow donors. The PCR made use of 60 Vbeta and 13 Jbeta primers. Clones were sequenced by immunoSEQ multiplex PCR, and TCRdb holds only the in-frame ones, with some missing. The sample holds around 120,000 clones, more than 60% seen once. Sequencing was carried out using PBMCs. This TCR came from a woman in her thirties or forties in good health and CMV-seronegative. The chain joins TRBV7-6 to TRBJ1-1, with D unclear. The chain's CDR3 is CASSLVPMNTEAFF. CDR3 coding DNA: TGTGCCAGCAGCTTAGTCCCAATGAACACTGAAGCTTTCTTT. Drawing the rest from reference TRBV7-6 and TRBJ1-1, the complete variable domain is GAGVSQSPRYKVTKRGQDVALRCDPISGHVSLYWYRQALGQGPEFLTYFNYEAQQDKSGLPNDRFSAERPEGSISTLTIQRTEQRDSAMYRCASSLVPMNTEAFFGQGTRLTVV.